The 10 T cell receptor beta chains presented below share a single source sample, sequenced in a study of vaccination and CD4 T cells after COVID-19. The Oncomine TCR Beta short-read assay was what sequenced the DNA obtained from cultured CD4+ T cells. In TCRdb, the PCR reads were re-called with MiXCR into one record per CDR3 protein. The data contain some 3,900 distinct CDR3 sequences, around 20% of them seen just once; the ten biggest clones take up approximately 15%. Treatment here: roughly 11-day PBMC culture with coronavirus spike peptide pools or control peptides (ViraFEST assay). The antigens these receptors bind are not known. Sequencing was carried out using CD4+ T cells from blood, cultured in vitro. The receptors come from a human donor who had recovered from COVID-19.

The V gene is TRBV6-1, the J gene TRBJ1-5, with a possible D match to TRBD1 (5 bases). The CDR3 is 17 residues long. Per the germline V gene, CDR1 is MNHNS and CDR2 is SASEGT. V lost 7 bases to trimming and J lost 4 bases, with 23 bases between them. Written as DNA, the CDR3 is TGTGCCAGCACAGAAGGCGGGTGGGGCGCGATTAATCAGCCCCAGCATTTT. Amino acids: CASTEGGWGAINQPQHF.

This clonotype was recorded a few times. DNA for the CDR3: TGTGCCAGCAGCTTAGAGAGGGGCGTTAATGAAAAACTGTTTTTT. Its translation is CASSLERGVNEKLFF. The rearrangement uses TRBV7-9 and TRBJ1-4; TRBD1 might be the D (5 bases). Trimming removed 1 base from V and 4 bases from J, with 10 bases in between. The CDR3 totals 15 residues. Germline CDR1 and CDR2: SEHNR and FQNEAQ (reference sequence).

This clonotype was seen a few times. V gene TRBV21-1 combines with J gene TRBJ1-1; TRBD1 is the table's D call and was not checked against the DNA. TRBV21-1 is annotated as a pseudogene. This CDR3 comprises 17 residues. CDR3 DNA: TGTGCCACCAAAAAGGACCTGGGACGGGGGTTGAACACTGAAGCTTTCTTT. Its protein is CATKKDLGRGLNTEAFF.

This clonotype was recorded once. A read error is likely, as this CDR3 ends without the conserved phenylalanine or tryptophan. V gene TRBV6-1 combines with J gene TRBJ1-2; D may be TRBD1 (6 bases). Trimming took off 6 bases at V and 2 bases at J, with 19 bases between the two ends. Germline loops: CDR1 MNHNS, CDR2 SASEGT. The CDR3 is 16 amino acids. The CDR3 sequence: CASSPNRIDRNYGYTY. The CDR3 coding sequence is TGTGCCAGCAGCCCCAACAGAATAGACAGGAACTATGGCTACACCTAC.

This clonotype was detected only a few times. The rearrangement uses TRBV11-1 and TRBJ1-4; 8 bases align to TRBD1. CDR1 and CDR2 (germline): SGHAT, FQDESV (reference sequence). Trimming removed 4 bases from V and 7 bases from J; junction bases left unmatched: 5. The CDR3 extends over 14 amino acids. CDR3 sequence: CASSSTGEVEKLFF. The CDR3 nucleotides are TGTGCCAGCAGCTCGACAGGGGAGGTTGAAAAACTGTTTTTT. Full variable domain (remainder filled in from reference TRBV11-1 and TRBJ1-4): EAEVAQSPRYKITEKSQAVAFWCDPISGHATLYWYRQILGQGPELLVQFQDESVVDDSQLPKDRFSAERLKGVDSTLKIQPAELGDSAMYLCASSSTGEVEKLFFGSGTQLSVL.

This clonotype is categorized as medium-sized. The chain employs TRBV7-9 and TRBJ2-5; 12 nucleotides align to TRBD2. The trim removed 5 bases at V and 5 bases at J, leaving 12 bases unmatched. The germline V gene encodes CDR1 SEHNR and CDR2 FQNEAQ (reference sequence). The CDR3 covers 17 residues. Here the CDR3 DNA reads TGTGCCAGCAGCAGATGGACTAGCGGGACCGAGCGGGAGACCCAGTACTTC. Translated: CASSRWTSGTERETQYF.

This clonotype has only a few counts. This chain joins TRBV5-1 and TRBJ2-5; a weak D match, TRBD1 (5 bases). V was cut by 4 bases and J by 0 bases, with 10 bases left in between. The germline CDR1 and CDR2 sequences are SGHRS and YFSETQ. The CDR3 runs to 14 residues. The CDR3 here is CASSRDSNQETQYF. CDR3 DNA sequence: TGCGCCAGCAGCCGAGACAGTAACCAAGAGACCCAGTACTTC.

This clonotype was seen only a few times. The chain uses TRBV27 and TRBJ2-1; no reliable D call. CDR3 length: 14 amino acids. V was pared by 0 bases and J by 4 bases, with 7 bases between. Germline assignment: CDR1 MNHEY and CDR2 SMNVEV (reference sequence). The CDR3 DNA sequence: TGTGCCAGCAGTTTATCAGACGCTTACAATGAGCAGTTCTTC. This sequence encodes CASSLSDAYNEQFF.

This clonotype appeared a few times. The genes are TRBV5-1 and TRBJ2-3; D gene ambiguous. The CDR3 sequence is 12 residues long. Germline CDR1 and CDR2: SGHRS and YFSETQ. V lost 4 bases, J lost 2 bases, and 5 bases lay in between. The CDR3 spells CASSPTTDTQYF. The CDR3 DNA sequence: TGCGCCAGCAGCCCCACCACAGATACGCAGTATTTT.

The rearrangement links TRBV30 to TRBJ1-1, with D perhaps TRBD1 (5 bases). The CDR3 is 13 residues long. Germline loops: CDR1 GTSNPN, CDR2 SVGIG (reference sequence). V was clipped by 2 bases and J by 3 bases, with 10 bases between them. The CDR3 coding sequence is TGTGCCTGGAGTCCGGGACTGGACACTGAAGCTTTCTTT. Translating gives CAWSPGLDTEAFF.